This record covers a single T cell receptor (beta chain). Combining a sample-barcoded 5' primer with a J-beta primer mix, a second PCR ran for roughly 6 to 11 cycles. TCRdb itself ran the 5' RACE reads through MiXCR, one entry per CDR3 protein. Of about 830,000 distinct CDR3 sequences in the sample, 55% to 65% were seen once. This specimen belongs to a study of blood T cells in healthy people across ages. CDR1 and CDR2 from the germline V gene are MDHEN and SYDVKM. The CDR3 covers 12 residues. With 7 bases removed from V and 6 bases from J, the gap between germline ends came to 9 bases. This chain links TRBV28 with TRBJ1-4; no clear D. This receptor was identified in a man under 40 in good health. Sequenced material: blood. In nucleotides, the CDR3 is TGTGCCAGCACCCAGGTTTATGAAAAACTGTTTTTT. Translating it yields CASTQVYEKLFF.